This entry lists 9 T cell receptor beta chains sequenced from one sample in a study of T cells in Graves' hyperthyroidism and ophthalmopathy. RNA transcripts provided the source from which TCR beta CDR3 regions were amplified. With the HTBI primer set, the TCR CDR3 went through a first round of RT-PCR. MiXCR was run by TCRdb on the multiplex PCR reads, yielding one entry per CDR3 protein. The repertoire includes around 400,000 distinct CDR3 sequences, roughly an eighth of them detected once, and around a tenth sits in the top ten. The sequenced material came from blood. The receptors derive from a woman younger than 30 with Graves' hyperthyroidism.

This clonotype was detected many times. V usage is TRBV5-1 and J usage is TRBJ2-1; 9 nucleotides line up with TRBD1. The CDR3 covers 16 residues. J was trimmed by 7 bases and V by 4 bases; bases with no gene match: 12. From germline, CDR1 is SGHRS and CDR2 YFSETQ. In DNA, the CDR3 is TGCGCCAGCAGCGCAACACAGGGGGCGATGGTAAATGAGCAGTTCTTC. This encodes CASSATQGAMVNEQFF.

The CDR3 nucleotides read TGTGCCAGCAGCTTAGGCGACCGCGGGGAGTACTTC. Translating it yields CASSLGDRGEYF. This rearrangement joins TRBV13 to TRBJ2-5; the D gene is possibly TRBD2 (6 bases). CDR3 length equals 12 residues. Per the germline V gene, CDR1 is PRHDT and CDR2 is FYEKMQ (reference sequence). The V gene lost 0 bases and the J gene lost 12 bases, with 11 bases spanning the gap.

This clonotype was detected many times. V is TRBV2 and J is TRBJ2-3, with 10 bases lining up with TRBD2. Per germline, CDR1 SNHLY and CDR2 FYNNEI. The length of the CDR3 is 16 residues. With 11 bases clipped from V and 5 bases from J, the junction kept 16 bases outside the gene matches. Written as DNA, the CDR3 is TGTGCCGGCTCCAAGACAGCGGGGGGGCGTGGAGATACGCAGTATTTT. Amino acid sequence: CAGSKTAGGRGDTQYF.

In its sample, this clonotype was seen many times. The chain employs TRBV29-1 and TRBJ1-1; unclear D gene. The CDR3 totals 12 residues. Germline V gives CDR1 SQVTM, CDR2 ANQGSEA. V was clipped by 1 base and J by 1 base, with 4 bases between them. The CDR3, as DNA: TGCAGCGTTGAAGTGGCGAACACTGAAGCTTTCTTT. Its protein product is CSVEVANTEAFF.

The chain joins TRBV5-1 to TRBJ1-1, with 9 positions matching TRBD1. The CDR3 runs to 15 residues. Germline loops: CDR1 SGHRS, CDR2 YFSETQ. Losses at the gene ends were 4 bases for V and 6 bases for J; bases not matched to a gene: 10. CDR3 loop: CASSHTGTGFPEAFF. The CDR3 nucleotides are TGCGCCAGCAGCCACACCGGGACAGGGTTCCCTGAAGCTTTCTTT. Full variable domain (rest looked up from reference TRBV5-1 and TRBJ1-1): KAGVTQTPRYLIKTRGQQVTLSCSPISGHRSVSWYQQTPGQGLQFLFEYFSETQRNKGNFPGRFSGRQFSNSRSEMNVSTLELGDSALYLCASSHTGTGFPEAFFGQGTRLTVV.

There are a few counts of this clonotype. This CDR3 is CASSLPPKEKLFF. The CDR3 DNA reads as TGTGCCAGCAGTCTCCCACCCAAAGAAAAACTGTTTTTT. This chain connects TRBV5-6 to TRBJ1-4; no clear D gene. There are 13 residues in the CDR3. The germline CDR1 and CDR2 sequences are SGHDT and YYEEEE. Deletions cut 5 bases from V and 8 bases from J, with 13 bases between.

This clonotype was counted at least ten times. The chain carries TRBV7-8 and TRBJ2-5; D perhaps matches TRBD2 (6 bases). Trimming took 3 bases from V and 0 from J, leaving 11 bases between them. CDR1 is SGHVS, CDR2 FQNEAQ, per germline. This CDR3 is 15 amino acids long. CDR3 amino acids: CASSFRGGYQETQYF. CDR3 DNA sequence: TGTGCCAGCAGCTTTCGAGGAGGGTACCAAGAGACCCAGTACTTC.

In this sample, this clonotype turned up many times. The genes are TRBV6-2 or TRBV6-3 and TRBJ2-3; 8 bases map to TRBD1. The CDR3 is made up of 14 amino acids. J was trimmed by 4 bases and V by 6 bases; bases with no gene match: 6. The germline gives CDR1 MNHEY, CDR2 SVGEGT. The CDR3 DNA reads TGTGCCAGCAGAGACGGACAGGGAGCAGATACGCAGTATTTT. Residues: CASRDGQGADTQYF.

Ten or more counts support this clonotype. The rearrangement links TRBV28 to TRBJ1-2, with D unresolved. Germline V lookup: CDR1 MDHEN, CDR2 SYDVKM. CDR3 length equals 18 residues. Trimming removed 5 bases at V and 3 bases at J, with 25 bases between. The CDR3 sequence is CASSLNDPTSPSDYGYTF. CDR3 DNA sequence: TGTGCCAGCAGTCTTAACGACCCCACCTCCCCATCGGACTATGGCTACACCTTC.